This TCR beta chain was sequenced during a study of T cells in Graves' hyperthyroidism and ophthalmopathy. Background on the study: Before treatment of any kind, peripheral blood was taken at initial diagnosis.

This clonotype was counted at least ten times. The target antigen is unknown. Amplification targeted TCR beta CDR3 regions from RNA transcripts. When the TCR CDR3 underwent first-round RT-PCR, the HTBI primer set was used. TCRdb passed the multiplex PCR reads through MiXCR, listing each CDR3 protein once. The table shows about 380,000 distinct CDR3 sequences, with around 18% occurring only once. The diagnoses drew upon clinical symptoms, serum thyroxine and TRAb, thyroid ultrasound and orbital computed tomography. This sample holds PBMCs from 8 to 10 ml fresh peripheral blood. Per the germline V gene, CDR1 is SNHLY and CDR2 is FYNNEI. The V end was cut by 7 bases, the J end by 5 bases, with 17 bases between. The CDR3 extends over 14 amino acids. Study findings and constraints: Blood also contained most expanded thyroid clonotypes above 0.001.

The gene calls are TRBV2 and TRBJ1-1; D remains ambiguous. Sequences were obtained from blood. The clonotype was recovered from a man younger than 30 with Graves' ophthalmopathy. The CDR3 protein is CASTRIPIGTEAFF. As DNA, the CDR3 is TGTGCCAGCACCAGGATACCAATTGGGACTGAAGCTTTCTTT.